Presented here are 23 T cell receptor beta chains from one specimen sequenced in a study of shared clonotypes between healthy human individuals. Naive CD8 isolation took CD45RO-negative cells positively selected for CCR7 and excluded terminally differentiated effector memory CD45RA+ cells. The assay was immunoSEQ multiplex PCR, and TCRdb's table has in-frame clones only and misses some. Of about 680,000 clones listed, around 90% are singletons. Sequencing was carried out using naive CD8+ T cells sorted from blood. These TCRs come from a man younger than 45 in good health.

This chain links TRBV5-1 with TRBJ1-4; TRBD1 matches 7 bases. The J segment lost 2 bases and the V segment lost 4 bases, leaving 5 bases of the junction unmatched. The CDR3 contains 15 residues. The germline CDR1 and CDR2 sequences are SGHRS and YFSETQ. Here the CDR3 reads CASSQTTGTNEKLFF. As DNA, the CDR3 is TGCGCCAGCAGCCAGACGACAGGGACTAATGAAAAACTGTTTTTT.

The chain recombines TRBV28 with TRBJ1-5; D possibly corresponds to TRBD1 (5 bases). V gave up 6 bases and J gave up 0 bases, with 9 bases separating them. The CDR3 spans 14 residues. CDR1 is MDHEN, CDR2 SYDVKM, per germline. CDR3 nucleotides: TGTGCCAGCAGCCGAGGGGTTAGCAATCAGCCCCAGCATTTT. Protein sequence: CASSRGVSNQPQHF.

This chain joins TRBV5-6 and TRBJ2-1, with 8 positions matching TRBD2. This CDR3 is 14 amino acids long. J gave up 7 bases and V 2 bases, and 5 bases lay outside the gene matches. Germline-derived CDR1 and CDR2 are SGHDT and YYEEEE. CDR3 sequence (DNA): TGTGCCAGCAGCTTTAGCGGGATCGTGAATGAGCAGTTCTTC. Translated, it gives CASSFSGIVNEQFF.

The chain recombines TRBV9 with TRBJ1-2; D is uncertain. Germline V gene sequence: CDR1 SGDLS, CDR2 YYNGEE. CDR3 length: 14 amino acids. V gave up 3 bases and J gave up 2 bases, with 11 bases separating them. CDR3 loop: CASSEGRENYGYTF. The CDR3 nucleotides read TGTGCCAGCAGCGAAGGGAGGGAGAACTATGGCTACACCTTC.

The genes are TRBV7-9 and TRBJ1-2; 7 nucleotides align to TRBD1. With V trimmed by 5 bases and J by 2 bases, 11 bases remained unmatched. CDR3 size: 16 residues. From germline, CDR1 is SEHNR and CDR2 FQNEAQ (reference sequence). The CDR3 here is CASSQLQGSPNYGYTF. CDR3 nucleotide sequence: TGTGCCAGCAGCCAACTACAGGGGTCCCCGAACTATGGCTACACCTTC.

The chain recombines TRBV27 with TRBJ1-5; no clear D. The germline gives CDR1 MNHEY, CDR2 SMNVEV (reference sequence). The V end lost 3 bases, the J end lost 9 bases, and 15 bases lay between the germline ends. The CDR3 is made up of 14 amino acids. CDR3 nucleotides: TGTGCCAGCAGTTTTGACGGATCCTATACGCCCCAGCATTTT. Encoded protein: CASSFDGSYTPQHF.

The chain employs TRBV27 and TRBJ1-1, with D hard to call. This CDR3 contains 13 residues. Germline CDR1 and CDR2: MNHEY and SMNVEV (reference sequence). The ends were cut back, 5 bases at V and 4 bases at J, with 11 bases in the middle. This CDR3 is CASSRGRPTEAFF. The CDR3 nucleotides read TGTGCCAGCAGTAGAGGACGACCCACTGAAGCTTTCTTT.

The gene calls are TRBV2 and TRBJ2-3; a possible D gene is TRBD2 (6 bases). This CDR3 region has 17 residues. V lost 8 bases and J lost 0, with 21 bases in between. The V gene's germline CDR1 is SNHLY and CDR2 FYNNEI. In DNA form, the CDR3 reads TGTGCCAGCGGGAGGTCCCCGAGTGGAACTAGCACAGATACGCAGTATTTT. It is translated as CASGRSPSGTSTDTQYF. Based on the CDR3 plus reference TRBV2 and TRBJ2-3, the full variable domain is EPEVTQTPSHQVTQMGQEVILRCVPISNHLYFYWYRQILGQKVEFLVSFYNNEISEKSEIFDDQFSVERPDGSNFTLKIRSTKLEDSAMYFCASGRSPSGTSTDTQYFGPGTRLTVL.

The chain uses TRBV7-8 and TRBJ1-3; D not resolved. There are 16 residues in the CDR3. Germline lookup yields CDR1 SGHVS and CDR2 FQNEAQ. V lost 5 bases to trimming and J lost 1 base, with 15 bases between them. The CDR3 protein is CASSLVAATSGNTIYF. DNA of the CDR3: TGTGCCAGCAGCCTTGTAGCCGCAACTTCTGGAAACACCATATATTTT.

This clone was observed a single time. This chain uses TRBV6-1 with TRBJ1-4, with unresolved D. Germline V gene sequence: CDR1 MNHNS, CDR2 SASEGT. CDR3 length: 15 amino acids. Deletions cut 3 bases from V and 7 bases from J, with 15 bases between. CDR3 in DNA: TGTGCCAGCAGTGAGAAGGTGGTGGACGGTGAAAAACTGTTTTTT. Translation gives CASSEKVVDGEKLFF.

The chain combines TRBV19 with TRBJ2-7; tentative D call: TRBD1 (6 bases). Germline V gene sequence: CDR1 LNHDA, CDR2 SQIVND (reference sequence). CDR3 size: 16 residues. V lost 4 bases, J lost 2 bases, and 18 bases lay in between. The CDR3 DNA follows: TGTGCCAGTAGTACAAACCTCCGGGACAACACCTACGAGCAGTACTTC. Translation: CASSTNLRDNTYEQYF.

This rearrangement joins TRBV7-9 to TRBJ1-2; 7 bases are a match to TRBD1. The trim removed 5 bases at V and 5 bases at J, leaving 14 bases unmatched. Germline V lookup: CDR1 SEHNR, CDR2 FQNEAQ (reference sequence). The length of the CDR3 is 16 residues. The CDR3 DNA reads TGTGCCAGCAGCCCACGGACGACAGGGACGAGGTATGGCTACACCTTC. It codes for CASSPRTTGTRYGYTF.

This chain links TRBV7-9 with TRBJ2-7, with D maybe TRBD1 (5 bases). This CDR3 spans 14 amino acids. Trimming took 1 base from V and 2 from J, leaving 9 bases between them. Germline V gives CDR1 SEHNR, CDR2 FQNEAQ (reference sequence). The CDR3 coding sequence is TGTGCCAGCAGCTTAGTGGACACAGCCTACGAGCAGTACTTC. Amino acid sequence: CASSLVDTAYEQYF.

CDR3 sequence reads: CASSYLGATNEKLFF. DNA for the CDR3: TGTGCCAGCAGTTATTTGGGCGCAACTAATGAAAAACTGTTTTTT. V usage is TRBV6-5 and J usage is TRBJ1-4; D gene unclear. Looked up from germline, CDR1 is MNHEY and CDR2 is SVGAGI. This CDR3 is 15 amino acids long. Trimming cost V 3 bases and J 0 bases, with 8 bases left between them.

The CDR3 reads CASATPGAGANVLTF. In DNA form, the CDR3 reads TGTGCCAGCGCCACTCCGGGGGCTGGGGCCAACGTCCTGACTTTC. The rearrangement joins TRBV28 to TRBJ2-6; D might be TRBD2 (6 bases). Germline V gene data show CDR1 as MDHEN and CDR2 as SYDVKM. Trimming took 8 bases from V and 2 from J, leaving 13 bases between them. The CDR3 runs to 15 residues.

The V and J genes are TRBV28 and TRBJ2-7; D is possibly TRBD2 (5 bases). The CDR3 loop spans 17 amino acids. Germline V gives CDR1 MDHEN, CDR2 SYDVKM. V shed 3 bases and J shed 0 bases, with 18 bases lying between them. CDR3: CASSFVGRSGDSYEQYF. The CDR3 region has the DNA TGTGCCAGCAGTTTTGTTGGGCGGAGCGGAGACTCCTACGAGCAGTACTTC.

There are many counts of this clone. Other DNA sequences in the same sample also yield this CDR3. This chain links TRBV27 with TRBJ2-7; D is tentatively TRBD1 or TRBD2 (5 bases each). The V gene lost 5 bases and the J gene lost 5 bases, with 10 bases spanning the gap. The V gene's germline CDR1 is MNHEY and CDR2 SMNVEV (reference sequence). The CDR3 extends over 12 amino acids. The CDR3 DNA reads TGTGCCAGCAGTCTCTTGGGGGACGAGCAGTACTTC. Its translation is CASSLLGDEQYF.

V usage is TRBV5-1 and J usage is TRBJ1-2, with D hard to call. The V gene lost 1 base and the J gene lost 0 bases, with 7 bases spanning the gap. The CDR3 consists of 14 residues. The germline CDR1 and CDR2 sequences are SGHRS and YFSETQ. The CDR3 loop is CASSLWDSNYGYTF. CDR3 bases: TGCGCCAGCAGCTTGTGGGATTCTAACTATGGCTACACCTTC.

V gene TRBV27 combines with J gene TRBJ1-2; D uncertain. The germline V and J ends were trimmed by 6 bases and 8 bases, with 22 bases remaining between them. The CDR3 is 15 residues long. The V gene's germline CDR1 is MNHEY and CDR2 SMNVEV (reference sequence). CDR3 loop: CASSPQAGYQRGYTF. Here the CDR3 DNA reads TGTGCCAGCAGCCCCCAGGCAGGCTACCAAAGGGGCTACACCTTC.

The V gene is TRBV10-2, the J gene TRBJ2-1; TRBD1 matches 9 bases. V trimming: 8 bases; J trimming: 8 bases; junction bases outside the gene matches: 7. The CDR3 covers 13 residues. The germline CDR1 and CDR2 sequences are WSHSY and SAAADI. The CDR3 DNA reads as TGCGCCAGCGGGGGGACAGGGTACTATGAGCAGTTCTTC. Translated: CASGGTGYYEQFF.

CDR3 residues: CSVELTNQETQYF. CDR3 nucleotide sequence: TGCAGCGTTGAATTGACAAACCAAGAGACCCAGTACTTC. The chain recombines TRBV29-1 with TRBJ2-5; D is unclear. The V and J ends lost 2 bases and 0 bases respectively, with 7 bases between them. The CDR3 has 13 residues. Germline lookup yields CDR1 SQVTM and CDR2 ANQGSEA.

The chain employs TRBV29-1 and TRBJ1-3; 9 bases fit TRBD1. Germline-derived CDR1 and CDR2 are SQVTM and ANQGSEA. The CDR3 length is 13 residues. Losses at the gene ends were 4 bases for V and 2 bases for J; bases not matched to a gene: 0. The CDR3 DNA is TGCAGCGTTGGGACAGGGGCTGGAAACACCATATATTTT. It is translated as CSVGTGAGNTIYF.

The rearrangement uses TRBV12-5 and TRBJ2-1; 12 bases map to TRBD2. Per germline, CDR1 LGHNT and CDR2 FRNRAP. This CDR3 region has 15 residues. The J segment lost 7 bases and the V segment lost 4 bases, leaving 5 bases of the junction unmatched. The CDR3 DNA reads TGTGCTAGTGGTTCAACTAGCGGGAGGAGGAATGAGCAGTTCTTC. It translates to CASGSTSGRRNEQFF.